This T cell receptor beta chain appears in the sequencing data of a study of T cell clones after liver transplantation. Study context: Graft-donor-reactive sequences were compared with third-party-reactive TCRbeta sequences from pre-transplant mixed lymphocyte reactions. Tolerant meant at least one year fully off immunosuppression without liver enzymes above twice normal.

V lost 4 bases, J lost 3 bases, and 11 bases stayed unmatched. Germline CDR1 MDHEN, CDR2 SYDVKM. The CDR3 extends over 16 amino acids. Profiling relied on immunoSEQ multiplex PCR, and the TCRdb table lists in-frame clones only, not all of them. The sample yields around 110,000 clones, 90% seen once. The material was CD4+ T cells from blood, obtained 12 months after liver transplant. This TCR derives from a human patient who received a liver transplant. T cells may partly derive from the graft donor. V and J are TRBV28 and TRBJ2-7; 8 bases line up with TRBD2. The CDR3 sequence: CASSSPRDSGIYEQYF. The CDR3 region has the DNA TGTGCCAGCAGTTCACCTCGCGATAGCGGGATCTACGAGCAGTACTTC.